Sequencing of this TCR beta chain was carried out in a study of blood T cell repertoires in COVID-19. At the level of the study: The cDNA or gDNA used as material had been derived from T cells, B-cell-depleted T cells, or PBMCs.

The authors' processing: Reference gene primer amplification gave nucleated cell count estimates. The assay was immunoSEQ multiplex PCR, and TCRdb's table has in-frame clones only and misses some. V and J calls and clone size are given by that table; D and trimming were obtained from the DNA. The sample lists about 130,000 clones; about 76% were seen once. This CDR3 comprises 15 residues. The chain has TRBV21-1 and TRBJ2-2; no DNA check was done on the table's D call, TRBD1. TRBV21-1 is a known pseudogene. Sequencing was carried out using peripheral blood. The TCR originated in a man aged 80 or over with acute or convalescent COVID-19. CDR3 coding DNA: TGTGCCAGCAGCCGGGCAGGGAAAAACACCGGGGAGCTGTTTTTT. It codes for CASSRAGKNTGELFF.